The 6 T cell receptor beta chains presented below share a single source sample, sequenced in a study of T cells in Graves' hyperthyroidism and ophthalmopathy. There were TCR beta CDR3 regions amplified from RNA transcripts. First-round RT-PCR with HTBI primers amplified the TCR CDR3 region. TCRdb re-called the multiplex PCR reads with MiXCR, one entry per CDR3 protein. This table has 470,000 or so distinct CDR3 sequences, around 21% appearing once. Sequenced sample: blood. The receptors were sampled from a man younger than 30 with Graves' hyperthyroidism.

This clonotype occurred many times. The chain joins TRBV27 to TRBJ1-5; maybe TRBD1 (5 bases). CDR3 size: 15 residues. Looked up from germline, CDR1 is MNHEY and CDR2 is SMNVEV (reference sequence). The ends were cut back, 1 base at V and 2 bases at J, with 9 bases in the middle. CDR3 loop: CASSLWGVGNQPQHF. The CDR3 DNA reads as TGTGCCAGCAGTTTATGGGGGGTTGGCAATCAGCCCCAGCATTTT.

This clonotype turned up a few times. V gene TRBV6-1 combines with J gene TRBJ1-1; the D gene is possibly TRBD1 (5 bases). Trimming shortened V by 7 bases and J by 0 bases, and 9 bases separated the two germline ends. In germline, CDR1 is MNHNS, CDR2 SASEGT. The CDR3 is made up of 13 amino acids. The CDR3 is CASKVTVNTEAFF. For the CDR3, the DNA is TGTGCCAGCAAAGTGACAGTGAACACTGAAGCTTTCTTT.

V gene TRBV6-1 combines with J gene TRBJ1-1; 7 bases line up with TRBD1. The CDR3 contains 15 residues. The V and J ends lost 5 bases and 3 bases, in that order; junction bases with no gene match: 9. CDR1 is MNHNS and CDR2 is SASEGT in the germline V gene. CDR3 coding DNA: TGTGCCAGCAGTCCCCGACAGGGTGTGTACACTGAAGCTTTCTTT. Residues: CASSPRQGVYTEAFF.

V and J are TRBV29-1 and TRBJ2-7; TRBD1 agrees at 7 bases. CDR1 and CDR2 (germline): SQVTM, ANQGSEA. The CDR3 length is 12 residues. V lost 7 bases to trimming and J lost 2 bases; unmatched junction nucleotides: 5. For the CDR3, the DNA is TGCAGCGGGACCGGGACAGCCTACGAGCAGTACTTC. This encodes CSGTGTAYEQYF.

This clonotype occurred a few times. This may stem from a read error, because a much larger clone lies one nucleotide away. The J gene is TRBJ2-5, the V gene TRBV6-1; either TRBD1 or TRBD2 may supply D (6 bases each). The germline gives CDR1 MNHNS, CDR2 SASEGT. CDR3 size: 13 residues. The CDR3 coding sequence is TGTGCCAGCAGAGAGGGGGGTGGAGAGACCAAGTACTTC. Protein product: CASREGGGETKYF.

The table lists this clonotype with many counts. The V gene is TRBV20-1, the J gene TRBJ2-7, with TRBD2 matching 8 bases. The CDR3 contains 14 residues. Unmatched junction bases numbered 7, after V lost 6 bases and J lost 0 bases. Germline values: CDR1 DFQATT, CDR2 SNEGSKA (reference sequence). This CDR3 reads CSAPRGGSSYEQYF. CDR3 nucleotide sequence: TGCAGTGCCCCCCGGGGGGGGAGCTCCTACGAGCAGTACTTC.